This passage covers 20 T cell receptor beta chains from one sample sequenced in a study of cytomegalovirus exposure and HLA in healthy donors. Clones were sequenced by immunoSEQ multiplex PCR, and TCRdb holds only the in-frame ones, with some missing. The repertoire holds about 180,000 clones, with around nine tenths as singletons. Sequenced input: PBMCs. Receptor source: a man between 18 and 35 years old in good health and CMV-seropositive.

The chain uses TRBV7-2 and TRBJ2-7, with 8 bases lining up with TRBD2. V lost 7 bases to trimming and J lost 7 bases; unmatched junction nucleotides: 12. Germline CDR1 SGHTA, CDR2 FQGNSA. There are 14 residues in the CDR3. The CDR3 reads CASKSSSGAWEQYF. CDR3 bases: TGTGCCAGCAAGTCCAGTAGCGGGGCCTGGGAGCAGTACTTC.

The V and J genes are TRBV18 and TRBJ2-7, with D possibly matching TRBD2 (5 bases). The germline V gene encodes CDR1 KGHSH and CDR2 LQKENI. The CDR3 spans 13 residues. The V end was cut by 3 bases, the J end by 3 bases, with 9 bases between. The CDR3 sequence: CASSPSAGYEQYF. CDR3 bases: TGTGCCAGCTCACCGTCCGCGGGCTACGAGCAGTACTTC.

J is TRBJ2-1 and V is TRBV9, with 9 bases aligning to TRBD2. CDR3 length equals 21 residues. With V trimmed by 3 bases and J by 0 bases, 19 bases remained unmatched. Germline V gene data show CDR1 as SGDLS and CDR2 as YYNGEE. CDR3 in amino acids: CASSGLVERGAPQSSYNEQFF. The CDR3 coding sequence is TGTGCCAGCAGCGGACTAGTGGAGCGGGGGGCCCCCCAGAGCTCCTACAATGAGCAGTTCTTC.

The V gene is TRBV7-8, the J gene TRBJ2-3, with 8 nucleotides matching TRBD2. The trim removed 7 bases at V and 5 bases at J, leaving 5 bases unmatched. The CDR3 length is 13 residues. CDR1 is SGHVS, CDR2 FQNEAQ, per germline. Written as DNA, the CDR3 is TGTGCCAGCATCCCGGGGGGGGGAGATACGCAGTATTTT. This encodes CASIPGGGDTQYF. The whole variable domain, filled in from reference TRBV7-8 and TRBJ2-3, reads GAGVSQSPRYKVAKRGQDVALRCDPISGHVSLFWYQQALGQGPEFLTYFQNEAQLDKSGLPSDRFFAERPEGSVSTLKIQRTQQEDSAVYLCASIPGGGDTQYFGPGTRLTVL.

V and J are TRBV9 and TRBJ2-2, with a possible D match to TRBD1 (6 bases). Between the trimmed V and J ends, which lost 4 bases and 6 bases, there was a span of 19 bases. From germline, CDR1 is SGDLS and CDR2 YYNGEE. The CDR3 is 16 residues long. The CDR3, as DNA: TGTGCCAGCAGCTCACAACAGGGTGCGTGGTCCGGGGAGCTGTTTTTT. Translating gives CASSSQQGAWSGELFF. Supplemented by reference TRBV9 and TRBJ2-2, the full variable domain reads DSGVTQTPKHLITATGQRVTLRCSPRSGDLSVYWYQQSLDQGLQFLIQYYNGEERAKGNILERFSAQQFPDLHSELNLSSLELGDSALYFCASSSQQGAWSGELFFGEGSRLTVL.

The V and J genes are TRBV28 and TRBJ1-2, with unresolved D. V was shortened by 3 bases and J by 2 bases, with 10 bases between the two germline ends. The CDR3 covers 14 residues. The V gene's germline CDR1 is MDHEN and CDR2 SYDVKM. CDR3 DNA: TGTGCCAGCAGTTTTCCGAGAGCAAACTATGGCTACACCTTC. Translated: CASSFPRANYGYTF.

The chain has TRBV2 and TRBJ1-1; tentatively, D is TRBD1 (6 bases). V lost 10 bases to trimming and J lost 0 bases, with 12 bases between them. The germline CDR1 and CDR2 sequences are SNHLY and FYNNEI. This CDR3 comprises 13 residues. This chain's CDR3 is CATRTDLNTEAFF. CDR3 DNA: TGTGCCACTAGGACAGACTTGAACACTGAAGCTTTCTTT.

The rearrangement joins TRBV5-4 to TRBJ2-3, with unresolved D. The germline CDR1 and CDR2 sequences are SGHNT and YYREEE (reference sequence). V shed 3 bases and J shed 3 bases, with 11 bases lying between them. The CDR3 has 14 amino acids. CDR3 bases: TGTGCCAGCAGCTCAACCCAGAGGACAGATACGCAGTATTTT. This sequence encodes CASSSTQRTDTQYF.

This clone was seen once. The chain recombines TRBV4-1 with TRBJ2-7; 8 bases match TRBD1. Germline loops: CDR1 MGHRA, CDR2 YSYEKL. J gave up 2 bases and V 3 bases, and 3 bases lay outside the gene matches. The CDR3 totals 14 residues. The chain's CDR3 is CASSHPGQAYEQYF. CDR3 DNA sequence: TGCGCCAGCAGCCATCCGGGACAGGCCTACGAGCAGTACTTC.

The chain uses TRBV5-1 and TRBJ1-4; 8 bases are shared with TRBD1. The J segment lost 8 bases and the V segment lost 2 bases, leaving 5 bases of the junction unmatched. CDR3 length: 14 residues. Germline values: CDR1 SGHRS, CDR2 YFSETQ. CDR3 loop: CASSFQGAEEKLFF. CDR3 nucleotide sequence: TGCGCCAGCAGCTTCCAGGGGGCCGAGGAAAAACTGTTTTTT.

The chain carries TRBV27 and TRBJ2-1; 7 bases are shared with TRBD1. The CDR3 is 12 residues long. The germline CDR1 and CDR2 sequences are MNHEY and SMNVEV (reference sequence). The junction had 5 bases not matched to a gene; V was cut back by 7 bases and J by 8 bases. The DNA for the CDR3 is TGTGCCAGCAAGGGGACAGCGGATGAGCAGTTCTTC. This translates into CASKGTADEQFF.

This chain connects TRBV19 to TRBJ1-5; 9 bases fit TRBD1. CDR1 and CDR2 from the germline V gene are LNHDA and SQIVND (reference sequence). Trimming cost V 4 bases and J 11 bases; bases outside gene matches: 9. The CDR3 length is 14 residues. The CDR3 protein is CASSRTGAPIAQHF. CDR3 bases: TGTGCCAGTAGTAGGACAGGGGCCCCTATAGCCCAGCATTTT.

The genes are TRBV29-1 and TRBJ2-1; 12 bases are a match to TRBD2. The CDR3 runs to 13 residues. Per the germline V gene, CDR1 is SQVTM and CDR2 is ANQGSEA. After removal of 8 bases from V and 5 bases from J, the junction contained 4 bases not matched to a gene. The CDR3 sequence: CSSSGGEDNEQFF. For the CDR3, the DNA is TGCAGCTCTAGCGGGGGGGAGGACAATGAGCAGTTCTTC.

This clone was observed once. The rearrangement links TRBV6-6 to TRBJ2-7; the D gene is possibly TRBD2 (5 bases). Germline-derived CDR1 and CDR2 are MNHNY and SVGAGI (reference sequence). The CDR3 runs to 16 residues. V was shortened by 5 bases and J by 1 base, with 18 bases between the two germline ends. In DNA form, the CDR3 reads TGTGCCAGCAGTAAGACTCCGAGGAGGTTGTCCTACGAGCAGTACTTC. It yields the protein CASSKTPRRLSYEQYF.

This sequence joins TRBV10-3 and TRBJ2-7; weak D call: TRBD2 (6 bases). The germline V and J ends were trimmed by 7 bases and 4 bases, with 17 bases remaining between them. The CDR3 totals 14 residues. Per germline, CDR1 ENHRY and CDR2 SYGVKD. CDR3 loop: CAITADYSLYEQYF. As DNA, the CDR3 is TGTGCCATCACGGCGGACTATTCCTTGTACGAGCAGTACTTC.

The V call is TRBV29-1, the J call TRBJ1-5, with a weak D call TRBD1 (5 bases). V lost 0 bases to trimming and J lost 4 bases, with 16 bases between them. Germline loops: CDR1 SQVTM, CDR2 ANQGSEA. The CDR3 contains 16 residues. CDR3 loop: CSVEDRARVLNQPQHF. CDR3 nucleotides: TGCAGCGTTGAAGACAGGGCCCGGGTCCTTAATCAGCCCCAGCATTTT.

The rearrangement joins TRBV9 to TRBJ2-3; TRBD2 matches 9 bases. CDR1 is SGDLS and CDR2 is YYNGEE in the germline V gene. The CDR3 length is 15 residues. With 1 base clipped from V and 1 base from J, the junction kept 1 base outside the gene matches. In DNA, the CDR3 is TGTGCCAGCAGCGTACTAGCGGGACGCACAGATACGCAGTATTTT. As protein: CASSVLAGRTDTQYF. Filled out from reference TRBV9 and TRBJ2-3, the complete variable domain reads DSGVTQTPKHLITATGQRVTLRCSPRSGDLSVYWYQQSLDQGLQFLIQYYNGEERAKGNILERFSAQQFPDLHSELNLSSLELGDSALYFCASSVLAGRTDTQYFGPGTRLTVL.

The genes are TRBV25-1 and TRBJ2-7, with a possible D match to TRBD1 (5 bases). Germline loops: CDR1 MGHDK, CDR2 SYGVNS. Trimming removed 4 bases at V and 4 bases at J, with 17 bases between. This CDR3 contains 15 residues. Here the CDR3 reads CASSGRSWGLYEQYF. The DNA of the CDR3 is TGTGCCAGCAGTGGTCGATCGTGGGGCCTTTACGAGCAGTACTTC.

The chain uses TRBV7-6 and TRBJ2-1, with 10 bases lining up with TRBD2. This CDR3 contains 13 residues. Germline V CDR1 and CDR2: SGHVS, FNYEAQ. Unmatched junction bases numbered 2, after V lost 6 bases and J lost 6 bases. The CDR3 reads CASSRTSGNEQFF. In DNA form, the CDR3 reads TGTGCCAGCAGTCGGACTAGCGGCAATGAGCAGTTCTTC.

This clone was seen just once. One end of the junction fails to match germline, which may point to a read error. The CDR3 DNA sequence: TGTGCCAGCAGCTTGCCGCCGGAGGGACAGGGTTCTGAACTATTC. This gives the protein CASSLPPEGQGSELF. The chain employs TRBV7-2 and TRBJ1-2, with 9 bases lining up with TRBD1. The germline V gene has CDR1 SGHTA and CDR2 FQGNSA. This CDR3 is 15 amino acids long.